These 27 T cell receptor beta chains came from one sample sequenced in a study of technical replicates of blood from a handful of donors. The data were produced by immunoSEQ multiplex PCR, yet TCRdb's version contains in-frame clones alone and is incomplete. The top ten hold about 3% of the sample, which has about 56,000 clones, roughly 96% seen once. Sample: PBMCs. These receptors were obtained from a human donor in good health. Some clones in this sample may be carry-over from other donors' samples.

The chain has TRBV5-4 and TRBJ2-1, with a possible D match to TRBD1 (5 bases). V was cut by 4 bases and J by 5 bases, with 19 bases left in between. Germline values: CDR1 SGHNT, CDR2 YYREEE (reference sequence). CDR3 length: 16 amino acids. CDR3 nucleotides: TGTGCCAGCAGCCCGAGATGGCAGGGCCAAGACAATGAGCAGTTCTTC. Translation: CASSPRWQGQDNEQFF.

The V call is TRBV25-1, the J call TRBJ2-3; TRBD2 agrees at 7 bases. Germline-derived CDR1 and CDR2 are MGHDK and SYGVNS. This CDR3 has 13 amino acids. After removal of 4 bases from V and 7 bases from J, the junction contained 5 bases not matched to a gene. The CDR3 spells CASSGSSGNTQYF. CDR3 sequence (DNA): TGTGCCAGCAGTGGCTCTAGCGGCAATACGCAGTATTTT. Together with reference TRBV25-1 and TRBJ2-3, the CDR3 gives the full variable domain: EADIYQTPRYLVIGTGKKITLECSQTMGHDKMYWYQQDPGMELHLIHYSYGVNSTEKGDLSSESTVSRIRTEHFPLTLESARPSHTSQYLCASSGSSGNTQYFGPGTRLTVL.

J is TRBJ2-2 and V is TRBV5-4, with 10 bases lining up with TRBD2. CDR1 is SGHNT, CDR2 YYREEE, per germline (reference sequence). The CDR3 is made up of 14 amino acids. V shed 5 bases, J shed 5 bases, and the junction held 3 bases outside the gene matches. CDR3 protein: CASRAGLATGELFF. The CDR3 DNA reads as TGTGCCAGCAGGGCGGGACTAGCGACCGGGGAGCTGTTTTTT.

The V gene is TRBV4-1, the J gene TRBJ2-7; the D gene is possibly TRBD2 (7 bases). This CDR3 is 16 amino acids long. The germline V gene encodes CDR1 MGHRA and CDR2 YSYEKL. V dropped 0 bases and J dropped 2 bases, with 14 bases sitting between them. The CDR3 is CASSQDMAGAAYEQYF. In nucleotides, the CDR3 is TGCGCCAGCAGCCAAGATATGGCGGGGGCAGCCTACGAGCAGTACTTC.

The CDR3 sequence: CASRKQGAGANYGYTF. DNA of the CDR3: TGTGCCAGCAGAAAACAGGGGGCCGGGGCTAACTATGGCTACACCTTC. V is TRBV7-2 and J is TRBJ1-2; TRBD1 matches 9 bases. CDR3 length equals 16 residues. V trimming: 6 bases; J trimming: 0 bases; junction bases outside the gene matches: 8. Germline CDR1 SGHTA, CDR2 FQGNSA. The full variable domain, completed using reference TRBV7-2 and TRBJ1-2, is GAGVSQSPSNKVTEKGKDVELRCDPISGHTALYWYRQSLGQGLEFLIYFQGNSAPDKSGLPSDRFSAERTGGSVSTLTIQRTQQEDSAVYLCASRKQGAGANYGYTFGSGTRLTVV.

The chain employs TRBV2 and TRBJ1-2; D gene unclear. Germline loops: CDR1 SNHLY, CDR2 FYNNEI. The CDR3 is made up of 12 amino acids. The V end was cut by 6 bases, the J end by 3 bases, with 8 bases between. The DNA for the CDR3 is TGTGCCAGCAGGAGGCAATACTATGGCTACACCTTC. Translating gives CASRRQYYGYTF.

V gene TRBV7-9 combines with J gene TRBJ1-2; 12 positions match TRBD1. The CDR3 covers 15 residues. CDR1 is SEHNR and CDR2 is FQNEAQ in the germline V gene (reference sequence). V was clipped by 4 bases and J by 8 bases; unmatched bases: 8. The CDR3 reads CASSSPGQGAVGYTF. The CDR3 bases are TGTGCCAGCAGCTCGCCGGGACAGGGGGCGGTAGGCTACACCTTC. The full variable domain, with the rest looked up from reference TRBV7-9 and TRBJ1-2, is DTGVSQNPRHKITKRGQNVTFRCDPISEHNRLYWYRQTLGQGPEFLTYFQNEAQLEKSRLLSDRFSAERPKGSFSTLEIQRTEQGDSAMYLCASSSPGQGAVGYTFGSGTRLTVV.

The gene calls are TRBV4-3 and TRBJ1-6; 9 bases match TRBD1. V shed 5 bases, J shed 9 bases, and the junction held 5 bases outside the gene matches. The length of the CDR3 is 14 residues. From germline, CDR1 is LGHNA and CDR2 YSLEER. CDR3 loop: CASSSQGAGSPLHF. The CDR3 nucleotides read TGCGCCAGCAGCTCACAGGGGGCGGGTTCACCCCTCCACTTT.

DNA of the CDR3: TGCGCCAGCAGCCAAGATCGTCCTGATACGCAGTATTTT. Residues: CASSQDRPDTQYF. The rearrangement uses TRBV4-3 and TRBJ2-3; D call uncertain. The CDR3 has 13 residues. The V gene lost 0 bases and the J gene lost 6 bases, with 7 bases spanning the gap. Germline loops: CDR1 LGHNA, CDR2 YSLEER.

V and J are TRBV30 and TRBJ2-7; D might be TRBD1 (6 bases). The CDR3 spans 14 residues. Trimming left V 0 bases short and J 5 bases short, with 14 bases between. CDR1 and CDR2 (germline): GTSNPN, SVGIG (reference sequence). This CDR3 is CAWSVKGVGHEQYF. The CDR3 nucleotides are TGTGCCTGGAGTGTAAAGGGGGTCGGGCACGAGCAGTACTTC. The entire variable domain, with the rest obtained from reference TRBV30 and TRBJ2-7, is as follows: SQTIHQWPATLVQPVGSPLSLECTVEGTSNPNLYWYRQAAGRGLQLLFYSVGIGQISSEVPQNLSASRPQDRQFILSSKKLLLSDSGFYLCAWSVKGVGHEQYFGPGTRLTVT.

The chain joins TRBV5-1 to TRBJ1-3, with 7 bases matching TRBD1. Germline V CDR1 and CDR2: SGHRS, YFSETQ. After removal of 4 bases from V and 3 bases from J, the junction contained 7 bases not matched to a gene. The CDR3 runs 15 residues. The DNA of the CDR3 is TGCGCCAGCAGCCCCTACCAGGGGGTTGGAAACACCATATATTTT. Encoded protein: CASSPYQGVGNTIYF.

The chain is built from TRBV27 and TRBJ1-3, with D maybe TRBD1 (5 bases). This CDR3 comprises 14 residues. Germline V gene lookup returns CDR1 MNHEY and CDR2 SMNVEV (reference sequence). Trimming left V 5 bases short and J 2 bases short, with 10 bases between. The chain's CDR3 is CASSQGTAGNTIYF. As DNA, the CDR3 is TGTGCCAGCAGTCAGGGTACTGCTGGAAACACCATATATTTT.

This sequence joins TRBV29-1 and TRBJ2-3; 9 nucleotides align to TRBD2. The germline V gene has CDR1 SQVTM and CDR2 ANQGSEA. CDR3 length equals 15 residues. V gave up 4 bases and J gave up 0 bases; unmatched junction bases: 5. The CDR3 loop reads CSVGRTSDSTDTQYF. CDR3 DNA: TGCAGCGTTGGAAGGACTAGCGATAGCACAGATACGCAGTATTTT.

The chain is built from TRBV9 and TRBJ2-3; 7 bases line up with TRBD2. Germline V gives CDR1 SGDLS, CDR2 YYNGEE. This CDR3 region has 12 residues. The CDR3 region has the DNA TGTCCCCCCGGGGGGATCACAGATACGCAGTATTTT. It yields the protein CPPGGITDTQYF.

This chain connects TRBV7-9 to TRBJ2-5, with TRBD2 matching 11 bases. CDR3 length equals 16 residues. V lost 1 base and J lost 0; bases outside the gene matches: 1. The germline CDR1 and CDR2 sequences are SEHNR and FQNEAQ (reference sequence). The CDR3: CASSLGTSGYQETQYF. CDR3 DNA sequence: TGTGCCAGCAGCTTAGGGACTAGCGGGTACCAAGAGACCCAGTACTTC.

J is TRBJ1-1 and V is TRBV5-5; 9 nucleotides line up with TRBD1. CDR3 size: 16 residues. CDR1 is SGHKS, CDR2 YYEKEE, per germline (reference sequence). Trimming removed 5 bases from V and 0 bases from J; junction bases left unmatched: 8. The CDR3 reads CASSPTGGALNTEAFF. The CDR3 coding sequence is TGTGCCAGCAGTCCAACAGGGGGCGCTTTGAACACTGAAGCTTTCTTT.

The rearrangement links TRBV7-8 to TRBJ2-1; 10 bases align to TRBD2. The CDR3 contains 15 residues. In germline, CDR1 is SGHVS, CDR2 FQNEAQ. With V trimmed by 7 bases and J by 7 bases, 10 bases remained unmatched. CDR3 protein: CASTRQRGGTNEQFF. In nucleotides, the CDR3 is TGTGCCAGCACCCGGCAGCGGGGGGGCACGAATGAGCAGTTCTTC. Full variable domain (rest looked up from reference TRBV7-8 and TRBJ2-1): GAGVSQSPRYKVAKRGQDVALRCDPISGHVSLFWYQQALGQGPEFLTYFQNEAQLDKSGLPSDRFFAERPEGSVSTLKIQRTQQEDSAVYLCASTRQRGGTNEQFFGPGTRLTVL.

This rearrangement joins TRBV2 to TRBJ2-2; maybe TRBD1 (6 bases). The germline CDR1 and CDR2 sequences are SNHLY and FYNNEI. This CDR3 region has 14 residues. Trimming pared 7 bases from V and 4 bases from J, leaving 13 bases between. CDR3 bases: TGTGCCAGCATAGGGGGTTCAAGCACCGGGGAGCTGTTTTTT. Translation: CASIGGSSTGELFF.

About this clone itself: The sample holds other DNA sequences that translate to the same CDR3. This chain joins TRBV4-1 and TRBJ1-6, with 10 bases matching TRBD1. The CDR3 length is 14 residues. The junction had 5 bases not matched to a gene; V was cut back by 5 bases and J by 10 bases. The V gene's germline CDR1 is MGHRA and CDR2 YSYEKL. CDR3 bases: TGCGCCAGCAGCAACCGGGACAGGGGATCACCCCTCCACTTT. Its translation: CASSNRDRGSPLHF.

The rearrangement links TRBV6-5 to TRBJ1-1; D gene unclear. Per germline, CDR1 MNHEY and CDR2 SVGAGI. The V end was cut by 5 bases, the J end by 3 bases, with 13 bases between. The CDR3 length is 14 residues. CDR3 region: CASSLTRSYTEAFF. Written as DNA, the CDR3 is TGTGCCAGCAGTCTAACCCGGAGTTACACTGAAGCTTTCTTT.

The gene calls are TRBV29-1 and TRBJ2-1; 8 nucleotides match TRBD1. This CDR3 spans 11 amino acids. The germline CDR1 and CDR2 sequences are SQVTM and ANQGSEA. V was pared by 6 bases and J by 15 bases, with 10 bases of the junction left unmatched. The DNA for the CDR3 is TGCAGCGTCGATTCCGACAGGGGAACGTTCTTC. Translation: CSVDSDRGTFF.

This chain links TRBV6-5 with TRBJ2-3; D is uncertain. This CDR3 has 13 amino acids. V was cut by 2 bases and J by 5 bases, with 8 bases left in between. Germline V gene lookup returns CDR1 MNHEY and CDR2 SVGAGI. Here the CDR3 reads CASSYTFQDTQYF. CDR3 DNA sequence: TGTGCCAGCAGTTACACATTCCAAGATACGCAGTATTTT.

The rearrangement joins TRBV12-5 to TRBJ1-1, with a possible D match to TRBD1 (6 bases). Germline V gene sequence: CDR1 LGHNT, CDR2 FRNRAP. Trimming left V 0 bases short and J 1 base short, with 12 bases between. This CDR3 is built from 16 residues. Written as DNA, the CDR3 is TGTGCTAGTGGTTTGGTACTGGGGACACCGAACACTGAAGCTTTCTTT. It encodes CASGLVLGTPNTEAFF.

The chain couples TRBV9 to TRBJ1-2; 9 bases line up with TRBD1. Germline CDR1 reads SGDLS; CDR2 reads YYNGEE. The CDR3 totals 14 residues. V trimming: 3 bases; J trimming: 5 bases; junction bases outside the gene matches: 5. CDR3 residues: CASSAGTGPYGYTF. In DNA form, the CDR3 reads TGTGCCAGCAGCGCGGGGACAGGGCCATATGGCTACACCTTC.

This chain links TRBV21-1 with TRBJ1-2. TRBV21-1 is a listed pseudogene. This CDR3 region has 13 residues. CDR3 loop: CASKEKKRGGYTF. The CDR3 coding sequence is TGTGCCAGCAAAGAGAAGAAAAGAGGGGGCTACACCTTC.

The rearrangement links TRBV2 to TRBJ1-1, with D maybe TRBD1 (5 bases). The CDR3 runs to 15 residues. CDR1 SNHLY and CDR2 FYNNEI come from the germline V gene. V was trimmed by 7 bases and J by 5 bases, leaving 20 bases between them. CDR3 sequence reads: CASTLEEGRGTEAFF. In DNA, the CDR3 is TGTGCCAGCACCTTGGAAGAGGGGCGGGGGACTGAAGCTTTCTTT.

V usage is TRBV6-1 and J usage is TRBJ1-2; 7 bases are a match to TRBD1. Germline V gene lookup returns CDR1 MNHNS and CDR2 SASEGT. The CDR3 extends over 14 amino acids. V shed 4 bases, J shed 3 bases, and the junction held 5 bases outside the gene matches. CDR3 DNA: TGTGCCAGCAGTGGGAAAGGGGGCCACTATGGCTACACCTTC. This gives the protein CASSGKGGHYGYTF.